This TCR beta chain was found in a study of T-cell reconstitution after alpha-beta-depleted transplantation in children. Unique molecular identifiers were built into the TCRbeta library. TCRdb re-called the PCR reads with MiXCR, one entry per CDR3 protein. Seen here are 350,000 to 400,000 distinct CDR3 sequences, roughly 15% observed once, and the top ten hold 3.5% to 4.5%. Germline loops: CDR1 LGHNA, CDR2 YSLEER. Trimming left V 0 bases short and J 5 bases short, with 7 bases between. The CDR3 has 13 amino acids. This clonotype was recorded many times. The receptor was isolated from a human donor who donated a stem cell graft to a child with Fanconi anemia. The gene calls are TRBV4-3 and TRBJ2-5; D gene unclear. The sequences come from PBMCs, collected from the stem cell graft. CDR3 region: CASSQDLWETQYF. The CDR3 region has the DNA TGCGCCAGCAGCCAAGATTTGTGGGAGACCCAGTACTTC.